The TCR beta chain described here comes from a study of shared clonotypes between healthy human individuals. Study conclusions and caveats: Sequencing depth was expected to influence donor clonotype sharing.

Those who donated were healthy HIV-negative adults, with no recent acute infections or vaccinations reported. With unsorted samples, genomic DNA was obtained from tens of millions of PBMCs. Per the original methods: Without quality scores, immunoSEQ junctional reads could not be filtered like full-length reads. Generated by immunoSEQ multiplex PCR, the TCRdb table keeps only in-frame clones and is missing some. V and J calls and clone size follow that table, whereas D and trimming were derived from the DNA. The sample has around 510,000 clones, roughly 72% seen once. The trim removed 3 bases at V and 5 bases at J, leaving 9 bases unmatched. The CDR3 contains 15 residues. In germline, CDR1 is LNHDA, CDR2 SQIVND (reference sequence). This clone has just one count. Its antigen is as yet unknown.

J is TRBJ2-5 and V is TRBV19; 7 nucleotides line up with TRBD2. The clonotype comes from a woman aged 40-49 years in good health. Some clones in this sample may be carry-over from other donors' samples. Sequencing input: PBMCs. CDR3 DNA: TGTGCCAGTAGTATTGGACTAGTGCCCACTGAGACCCAGTACTTC. Protein sequence: CASSIGLVPTETQYF.